These 32 T cell receptor beta chains came from one sample sequenced in a study of T cell repertoires in cytomegalovirus infection. Their cognate antigens are unknown. In TCRdb, the reads were re-called with MiXCR into one record per CDR3 protein. In the table there are more than 250,000 distinct CDR3 sequences, 20% to 30% of which are singletons. Sequencing was performed on cultured PBMCs, taken from culture after CMV antigen stimulation. These receptors all stem from a human donor in good health (CMV status not recorded). Some clones in this sample may be carry-over from other donors' samples.

CDR3 in DNA: TGTGCCAGCAGCTCTTACGAGACCGGGACTAGCGGGATTTTCTCCTACAATGAGCAGTTCTTC. It encodes CASSSYETGTSGIFSYNEQFF. The chain combines TRBV7-8 with TRBJ2-1; 13 bases match TRBD2. In germline, CDR1 is SGHVS, CDR2 FQNEAQ. This CDR3 is 21 amino acids long. The junction had 15 bases not matched to a gene; V was cut back by 4 bases and J by 0 bases. Combining the CDR3 with reference TRBV7-8 and TRBJ2-1 gives the whole variable domain GAGVSQSPRYKVAKRGQDVALRCDPISGHVSLFWYQQALGQGPEFLTYFQNEAQLDKSGLPSDRFFAERPEGSVSTLKIQRTQQEDSAVYLCASSSYETGTSGIFSYNEQFFGPGTRLTVL.

This clonotype came up many times. The rearrangement links TRBV7-8 to TRBJ1-5; D gene uncertain. The CDR3 is made up of 16 amino acids. The germline V gene has CDR1 SGHVS and CDR2 FQNEAQ. The V and J ends lost 6 bases and 0 bases respectively, with 15 bases between them. The CDR3 DNA reads TGTGCCAGCAGTCCCAATCCAGCTTATAGCAATCAGCCCCAGCATTTT. As protein: CASSPNPAYSNQPQHF. Full variable domain (missing parts from reference TRBV7-8 and TRBJ1-5): GAGVSQSPRYKVAKRGQDVALRCDPISGHVSLFWYQQALGQGPEFLTYFQNEAQLDKSGLPSDRFFAERPEGSVSTLKIQRTQQEDSAVYLCASSPNPAYSNQPQHFGDGTRLSIL.

V and J are TRBV29-1 and TRBJ2-1; maybe TRBD2 (5 bases). Germline assignment: CDR1 SQVTM and CDR2 ANQGSEA. This CDR3 contains 12 residues. V was shortened by 4 bases and J by 6 bases, with 10 bases between the two germline ends. The CDR3 loop reads CSVGRSLNEQFF. CDR3 DNA: TGCAGCGTTGGGAGGTCCCTCAATGAGCAGTTCTTC.

Here the CDR3 reads CASSPPSGLAISYNEQFF. In DNA, the CDR3 is TGTGCCAGCAGCCCCCCCAGTGGGCTAGCGATATCCTACAATGAGCAGTTCTTC. This chain uses TRBV5-6 with TRBJ2-1, with a tentative D call TRBD2 (6 bases). The ends were cut back, 4 bases at V and 1 base at J, with 21 bases in the middle. The V gene's germline CDR1 is SGHDT and CDR2 YYEEEE. The CDR3 totals 18 residues.

The genes are TRBV5-1 and TRBJ2-2; tentatively, D is TRBD1 (6 bases). The ends were cut back, 2 bases at V and 5 bases at J, with 7 bases in the middle. Germline CDR1 SGHRS, CDR2 YFSETQ. The CDR3 has 13 residues. CDR3 amino acids: CASSFGQTGELFF. The CDR3 DNA is TGCGCCAGCAGCTTTGGACAGACCGGGGAGCTGTTTTTT.

V gene TRBV9 combines with J gene TRBJ2-6; D remains ambiguous. From germline, CDR1 is SGDLS and CDR2 YYNGEE. V lost 0 bases, J lost 2 bases, and 6 bases lay in between. The CDR3 has 15 residues. CDR3 nucleotide sequence: TGTGCCAGCAGCGTAGTTCGGACTGGGGCCAACGTCCTGACTTTC. This translates into CASSVVRTGANVLTF.

The table lists this clonotype with a few counts. The chain joins TRBV20-1 to TRBJ1-3; TRBD1 matches at 7 bases. The germline CDR1 and CDR2 sequences are DFQATT and SNEGSKA (reference sequence). This CDR3 region has 14 residues. The trim removed 5 bases at V and 4 bases at J, leaving 8 bases unmatched. The CDR3 DNA follows: TGCAGTGCTTACGACAGGGCCGAAGGAAACACCATATATTTT. Protein: CSAYDRAEGNTIYF.

This clonotype was found a few times. The chain uses TRBV4-3 and TRBJ2-1; 8 bases are shared with TRBD2. Germline CDR1 LGHNA, CDR2 YSLEER. Trimming cost V 4 bases and J 0 bases; bases outside gene matches: 17. The CDR3 extends over 20 amino acids. CDR3 in DNA: TGCGCCAGCAGCCGGCTAAAAGCGGGAGCCCCCGGCAGCTCCTACAATGAGCAGTTCTTC. It translates to CASSRLKAGAPGSSYNEQFF.

This clonotype came up a few times. The V call is TRBV15, the J call TRBJ2-1; TRBD2 matches at 9 bases. CDR1 and CDR2 (germline): LNHNV, YYDKDF (reference sequence). The CDR3 has 19 residues. The V and J ends lost 0 bases and 6 bases, in that order; junction bases with no gene match: 15. The DNA for the CDR3 is TGTGCCACCAGCAGAGATTTCAGGTTCGGCGGGAGGGCCAGCAATGAGCAGTTCTTC. Residues: CATSRDFRFGGRASNEQFF.

This clonotype came up a few times. The chain joins TRBV7-6 to TRBJ2-1; a weak D match, TRBD2 (6 bases). This CDR3 has 16 residues. Germline loops: CDR1 SGHVS, CDR2 FNYEAQ. Trimming removed 1 base from V and 5 bases from J, with 15 bases in between. CDR3 sequence (DNA): TGTGCCAGCAGCTTAGGGGGAGGAGTGAGGAACAATGAGCAGTTCTTC. Protein product: CASSLGGGVRNNEQFF.

This clonotype was observed many times. This chain joins TRBV11-2 and TRBJ2-7; D gene uncertain. Trimming pared 1 base from V and 0 bases from J, leaving 7 bases between. Germline V lookup: CDR1 SGHAT, CDR2 FQNNGV. The CDR3 has 14 residues. The CDR3 DNA is TGTGCCAGCAGCTTAGGTCTAACCTCCTACGAGCAGTACGTC. Amino acids: CASSLGLTSYEQYV.

The genes are TRBV7-2 and TRBJ1-3; unclear D gene. The CDR3 extends over 13 amino acids. V dropped 5 bases and J dropped 3 bases, with 8 bases sitting between them. CDR1 and CDR2 from the germline V gene are SGHTA and FQGNSA. Here the CDR3 reads CASSLLNGNTIYF. The CDR3 nucleotides are TGTGCCAGCAGCCTACTAAATGGAAACACCATATATTTT.

This clonotype was seen a handful of times. The V and J genes are TRBV11-3 and TRBJ2-3, with D maybe TRBD1 (6 bases). Germline V lookup: CDR1 SGHNT, CDR2 YENEEA. V was trimmed by 5 bases and J by 4 bases, leaving 16 bases between them. This CDR3 region has 15 residues. CDR3 amino acids: CASSLPGQWADTQYF. CDR3 nucleotides: TGTGCCAGCAGCCTCCCAGGACAGTGGGCAGATACGCAGTATTTT.

In this sample, this clonotype turned up a few times. This chain uses TRBV12-3 or TRBV12-4 with TRBJ2-3; D is undetermined. The CDR3 consists of 12 residues. V was clipped by 5 bases and J by 6 bases, with 9 bases between them. The CDR3 reads CASSLPPDTQYF. Written as DNA, the CDR3 is TGTGCCAGCAGTCTTCCCCCGGATACGCAGTATTTT.

At least ten counts were recorded for this clonotype. V gene TRBV4-3 combines with J gene TRBJ2-7; D uncertain. Germline CDR1 is LGHNA and CDR2 is YSLEER. The CDR3 length is 14 residues. With 4 bases removed from V and 3 bases from J, the gap between germline ends came to 13 bases. The CDR3 region has the DNA TGCGCCAGCAGCCCAGTGAGGCGGAACTACGAGCAGTACTTC. As protein: CASSPVRRNYEQYF.

This clonotype has at least ten counts. J is TRBJ1-1 and V is TRBV28; D gene unclear. The length of the CDR3 is 14 residues. Trimming stripped 4 bases from V and 0 bases from J, with 9 bases between. The V gene's germline CDR1 is MDHEN and CDR2 SYDVKM. CDR3 sequence reads: CASSSAALNTEAFF. As DNA, the CDR3 is TGTGCCAGCAGTTCAGCTGCGCTGAACACTGAAGCTTTCTTT.

V is TRBV19 and J is TRBJ1-2; D is perhaps TRBD1 (6 bases). CDR1 LNHDA and CDR2 SQIVND come from the germline V gene (reference sequence). The CDR3 has 14 amino acids. Trimming took 4 bases from V and 5 from J, leaving 14 bases between them. This chain's CDR3 is CASSTGQSPYGYTF. The CDR3 region has the DNA TGTGCCAGTAGTACTGGACAGTCACCTTATGGCTACACCTTC.

This clonotype was seen a few times. This sequence joins TRBV6-2 or TRBV6-3 and TRBJ2-1; tentative D call: TRBD2 (6 bases). V lost 6 bases and J 0 bases, leaving 9 bases between the germline ends. Germline CDR1 MNHEY, CDR2 SVGEGT. This CDR3 spans 14 amino acids. Here the CDR3 reads CASSLASSYNEQFF. The CDR3 DNA reads TGTGCCAGCAGCCTAGCGTCCTCCTACAATGAGCAGTTCTTC.

The chain carries TRBV5-1 and TRBJ2-7; 9 bases match TRBD2. This CDR3 has 14 amino acids. The V gene end was trimmed by 4 bases and the J gene end by 6 bases; junction bases not matched to a gene: 8. Germline CDR1 SGHRS, CDR2 YFSETQ. Here the CDR3 DNA reads TGCGCCAGCAGCGGGAGGCTAGCGGGAACCGAGCAGTACTTC. Translated: CASSGRLAGTEQYF.

At least ten counts were recorded for this clonotype. This rearrangement joins TRBV12-3 or TRBV12-4 to TRBJ1-2; 9 bases match TRBD1. This CDR3 is 13 amino acids long. V dropped 6 bases and J dropped 8; count of bases not matched to a gene: 7. The CDR3 nucleotides are TGTGCCAGCAGGCCACAGGGGGCTGGGGGCTACACCTTC. It yields the protein CASRPQGAGGYTF.

In its sample, this clonotype was seen a few times. The chain combines TRBV2 with TRBJ1-2; D is unresolved. V lost 5 bases, J lost 0 bases, and 19 bases lay in between. The length of the CDR3 is 17 residues. Per the germline V gene, CDR1 is SNHLY and CDR2 is FYNNEI. CDR3 bases: TGTGCCAGCAGTCCCGAAACAGTAACCTCCTCTAACTATGGCTACACCTTC. Its translation: CASSPETVTSSNYGYTF.

This clonotype has only a few counts. The chain employs TRBV7-2 and TRBJ2-7; the D gene could be TRBD1 or TRBD2 (5 bases each). This CDR3 is built from 15 residues. Trimming stripped 5 bases from V and 0 bases from J, with 14 bases between. CDR1 is SGHTA and CDR2 is FQGNSA in the germline V gene. This CDR3 reads CASSEGRANSYEQYV. The CDR3, as DNA: TGTGCCAGCAGCGAGGGCAGGGCCAACTCCTACGAGCAGTACGTC.

This chain connects TRBV12-3 or TRBV12-4 to TRBJ2-3; possibly TRBD1 for D (7 bases). V lost 3 bases to trimming and J lost 8 bases, with 21 bases between them. The CDR3 has 16 amino acids. CDR3 region: CASSFHRTGDGGTQYF. The CDR3, as DNA: TGTGCCAGCAGTTTCCACCGGACAGGCGACGGGGGTACGCAGTATTTT.

This clonotype was recorded a few times. The V call is TRBV12-3 or TRBV12-4, the J call TRBJ2-3, with D tentatively TRBD1 (5 bases). The CDR3 consists of 14 residues. Trimming shortened V by 3 bases and J by 4 bases, and 11 bases separated the two germline ends. The DNA of the CDR3 is TGTGCCAGCAGTTTCCAGGGCAGCGCAGATACGCAGTATTTT. As protein: CASSFQGSADTQYF.

The table lists this clonotype with many counts. This chain links TRBV7-2 with TRBJ2-4; D may be TRBD1 (5 bases). Per the germline V gene, CDR1 is SGHTA and CDR2 is FQGNSA. V gave up 1 base and J gave up 1 base, with 5 bases separating them. This CDR3 spans 14 amino acids. The CDR3 is CASSLGGAKNIQYF. Written as DNA, the CDR3 is TGTGCCAGCAGCTTAGGGGGCGCCAAAAACATTCAGTACTTC.

This clonotype was observed a few times. The rearrangement uses TRBV7-2 and TRBJ1-2, with D perhaps matching TRBD1 (5 bases). The V and J ends lost 4 bases and 7 bases respectively, with 13 bases between them. The germline CDR1 and CDR2 sequences are SGHTA and FQGNSA. The CDR3 has 13 residues. The CDR3 sequence: CASSYGPGRGYTF. Written as DNA, the CDR3 is TGTGCCAGCAGCTACGGGCCGGGGCGTGGCTACACCTTC.

This clonotype was detected only a few times. The V and J genes are TRBV4-3 and TRBJ2-5; 9 bases are a match to TRBD2. Trimming at V came to 0 bases and at J to 5 bases, leaving 7 bases not matched to a gene. The CDR3 sequence is 16 residues long. The germline V gene has CDR1 LGHNA and CDR2 YSLEER. The CDR3 loop reads CASSQDRGRAGETQYF. For the CDR3, the DNA is TGCGCCAGCAGCCAAGATCGCGGGAGGGCCGGTGAGACCCAGTACTTC.

This clonotype was counted a few times. The chain has TRBV7-8 and TRBJ2-7, with a weak D call TRBD2 (7 bases). CDR1 is SGHVS and CDR2 is FQNEAQ in the germline V gene. The length of the CDR3 is 15 residues. V was cut by 4 bases and J by 3 bases, with 16 bases left in between. CDR3 sequence reads: CASSWRGRRHYEQYF. CDR3 DNA sequence: TGTGCCAGCAGCTGGCGGGGGCGACGACACTACGAGCAGTACTTC.

This clonotype was counted many times. The V gene is TRBV7-2, the J gene TRBJ2-1; D possibly corresponds to TRBD2 (6 bases). The CDR3 is 14 amino acids. V lost 7 bases, J lost 8 bases, and 18 bases lay in between. Germline V gene data show CDR1 as SGHTA and CDR2 as FQGNSA. In DNA, the CDR3 is TGTGCCAGCACCCTGGTCCCCGGGAGCGATGAGCAGTTCTTC. Translated: CASTLVPGSDEQFF.

This clonotype was observed many times. The chain links TRBV7-2 to TRBJ1-4; 8 nucleotides line up with TRBD1. In germline, CDR1 is SGHTA, CDR2 FQGNSA. V dropped 3 bases and J dropped 10; count of bases not matched to a gene: 19. The CDR3 runs 18 residues. The CDR3: CASSFGQGIAGSVGKLFF. The DNA for the CDR3 is TGTGCCAGCAGCTTCGGACAGGGTATCGCGGGGAGTGTAGGAAAACTGTTTTTT.

The V call is TRBV27, the J call TRBJ1-5; a possible D gene is TRBD1 (6 bases). V lost 0 bases, J lost 4 bases, and 13 bases lay in between. CDR1 and CDR2 (germline): MNHEY, SMNVEV (reference sequence). The CDR3 is 16 residues long. The CDR3 sequence: CASSLSRGTLNQPQHF. CDR3 sequence (DNA): TGTGCCAGCAGTTTATCTCGTGGGACACTTAATCAGCCCCAGCATTTT.

This clonotype has more than one count but fewer than ten. V is TRBV19 and J is TRBJ2-2; D remains ambiguous. The CDR3 extends over 14 amino acids. CDR1 and CDR2 (germline): LNHDA, SQIVND (reference sequence). Trimming stripped 4 bases from V and 5 bases from J, with 11 bases between. In nucleotides, the CDR3 is TGTGCCAGTAGTAACCCTCCGAGTACCGGGGAGCTGTTTTTT. Its protein is CASSNPPSTGELFF.